This entry concerns a single T cell receptor beta chain. The antigen remains unidentified. The data were taken from a study of shared clonotypes between healthy human individuals. Study observations and caveats: Sequencing depth was a factor that was expected to affect clonotype sharing among donors.

In replicate PCRs of sorted subsets, roughly 210 ng DNA, approximately 30,000 T cell genomes, was used. The assay was immunoSEQ multiplex PCR, and TCRdb's table has in-frame clones only and misses some. This table holds 800,000 or so clones, 96% found once. Selected positively for CCR7 and CD45RO-negative, naive CD8 cells excluded terminally differentiated effector memory CD45RA+ cells. The study enrolled healthy HIV-negative adults without recent acute infections or vaccinations as donors. CDR1 is SGHDT, CDR2 YYEEEE, per germline. V shed 2 bases and J 0 bases; nucleotides not matched to a gene: 5. The CDR3 contains 18 residues.

The genes are TRBV5-6 and TRBJ2-1; TRBD2 aligns across 13 bases. This sequence was found in a young man in good health. Sequencing was performed on naive CD8+ T cells sorted from blood. The CDR3, as DNA: TGTGCCAGCAGCTTTGGGACTAGCGGGGTTAGCTCCTACAATGAGCAGTTCTTC. Translated, it gives CASSFGTSGVSSYNEQFF.